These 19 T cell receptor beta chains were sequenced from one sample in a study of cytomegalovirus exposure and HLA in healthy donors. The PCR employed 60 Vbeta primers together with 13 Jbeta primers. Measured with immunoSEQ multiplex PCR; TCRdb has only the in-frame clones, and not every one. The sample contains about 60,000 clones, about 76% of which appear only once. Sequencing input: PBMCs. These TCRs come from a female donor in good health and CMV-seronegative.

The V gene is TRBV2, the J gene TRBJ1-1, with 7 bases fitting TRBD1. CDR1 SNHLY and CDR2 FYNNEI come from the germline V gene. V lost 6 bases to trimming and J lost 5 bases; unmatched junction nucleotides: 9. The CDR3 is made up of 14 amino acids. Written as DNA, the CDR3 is TGTGCCAGCAGGAGACAGGGTATAGGTACTGAAGCTTTCTTT. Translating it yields CASRRQGIGTEAFF.

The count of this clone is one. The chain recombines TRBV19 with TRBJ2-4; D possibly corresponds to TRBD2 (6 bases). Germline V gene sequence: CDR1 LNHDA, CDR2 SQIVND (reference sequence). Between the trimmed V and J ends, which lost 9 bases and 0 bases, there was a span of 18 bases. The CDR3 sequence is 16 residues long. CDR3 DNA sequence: TGTGCCAGCCGGGCGGGGAACCTACTAGCCAAAAACATTCAGTACTTC. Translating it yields CASRAGNLLAKNIQYF.

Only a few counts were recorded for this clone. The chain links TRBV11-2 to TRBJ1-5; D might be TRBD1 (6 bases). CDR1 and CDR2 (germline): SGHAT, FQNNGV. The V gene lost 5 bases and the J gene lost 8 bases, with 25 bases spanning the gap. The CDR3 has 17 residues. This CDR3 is CASSRSLGGAGEEPQHF. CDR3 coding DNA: TGTGCCAGCAGCAGATCCTTGGGGGGGGCAGGGGAGGAGCCCCAGCATTTT.

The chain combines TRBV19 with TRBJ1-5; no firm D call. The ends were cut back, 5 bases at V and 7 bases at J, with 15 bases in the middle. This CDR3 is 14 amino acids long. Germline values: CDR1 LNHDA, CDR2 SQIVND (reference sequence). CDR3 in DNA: TGTGCCAGTAGTCCCTTGGGAGGGTACCAGCCCCAGCATTTT. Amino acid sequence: CASSPLGGYQPQHF.

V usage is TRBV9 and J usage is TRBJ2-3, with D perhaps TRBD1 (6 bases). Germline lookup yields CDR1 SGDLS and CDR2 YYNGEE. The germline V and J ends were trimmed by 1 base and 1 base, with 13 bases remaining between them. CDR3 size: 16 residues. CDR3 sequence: CASSVPTGLGTDTQYF. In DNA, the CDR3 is TGTGCCAGCAGCGTACCCACAGGGTTGGGCACAGATACGCAGTATTTT.

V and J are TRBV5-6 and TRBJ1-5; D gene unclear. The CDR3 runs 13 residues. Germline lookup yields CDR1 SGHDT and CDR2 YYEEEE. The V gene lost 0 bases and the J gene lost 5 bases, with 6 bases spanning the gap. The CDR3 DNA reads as TGTGCCAGCAGCTTGGGAGGGTATCAGCCCCAGCATTTT. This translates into CASSLGGYQPQHF.

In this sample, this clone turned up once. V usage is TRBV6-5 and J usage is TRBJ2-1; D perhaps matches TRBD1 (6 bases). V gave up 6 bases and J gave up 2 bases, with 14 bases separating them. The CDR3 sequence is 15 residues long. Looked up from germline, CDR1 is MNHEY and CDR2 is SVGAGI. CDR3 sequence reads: CASSRGGIAYNEQFF. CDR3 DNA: TGTGCCAGCAGCCGAGGGGGAATTGCCTACAATGAGCAGTTCTTC.

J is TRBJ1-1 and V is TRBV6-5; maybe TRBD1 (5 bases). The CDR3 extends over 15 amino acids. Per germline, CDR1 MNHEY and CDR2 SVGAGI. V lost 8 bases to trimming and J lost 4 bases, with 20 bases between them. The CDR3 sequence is CASDPTGGGGTEAFF. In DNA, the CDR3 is TGTGCCAGCGACCCCACGGGCGGCGGGGGCACTGAAGCTTTCTTT.

CDR3 sequence reads: CASSQVSGSPYEQYF. CDR3 in DNA: TGCGCCAGCAGCCAAGTAAGCGGGAGTCCCTACGAGCAGTACTTC. The chain links TRBV4-3 to TRBJ2-7, with 8 bases matching TRBD2. Germline loops: CDR1 LGHNA, CDR2 YSLEER. CDR3 size: 15 residues. The V segment lost 1 base and the J segment 2 bases; nucleotides outside the gene matches: 4.

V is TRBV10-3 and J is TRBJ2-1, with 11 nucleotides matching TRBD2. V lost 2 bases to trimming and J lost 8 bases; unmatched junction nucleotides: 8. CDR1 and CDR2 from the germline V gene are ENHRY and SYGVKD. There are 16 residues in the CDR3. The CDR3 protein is CAISELTSGMGDEQFF. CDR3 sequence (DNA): TGTGCCATCAGTGAGCTGACTAGCGGGATGGGGGATGAGCAGTTCTTC.

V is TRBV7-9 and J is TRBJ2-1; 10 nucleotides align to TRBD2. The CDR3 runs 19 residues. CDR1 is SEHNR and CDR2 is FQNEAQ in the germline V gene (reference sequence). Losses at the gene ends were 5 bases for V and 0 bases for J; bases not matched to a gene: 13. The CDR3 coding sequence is TGTGCCAGCAGCCCCCCGACTAGCGGGTCTCCCGGCTCCTACAATGAGCAGTTCTTC. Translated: CASSPPTSGSPGSYNEQFF.

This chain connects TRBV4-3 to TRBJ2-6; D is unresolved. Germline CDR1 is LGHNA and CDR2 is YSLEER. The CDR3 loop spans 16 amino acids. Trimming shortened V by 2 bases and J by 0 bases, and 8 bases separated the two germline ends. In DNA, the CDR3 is TGCGCCAGCAGCCAATCCTCTAGCTCTGGGGCCAACGTCCTGACTTTC. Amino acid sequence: CASSQSSSSGANVLTF.

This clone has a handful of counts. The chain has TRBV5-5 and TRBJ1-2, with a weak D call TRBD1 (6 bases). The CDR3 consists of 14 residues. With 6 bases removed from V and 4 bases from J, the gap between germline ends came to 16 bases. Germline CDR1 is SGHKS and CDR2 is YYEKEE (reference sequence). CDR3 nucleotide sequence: TGTGCCAGCAACACCCAAGGGGGAAGCTATGGCTACACCTTC. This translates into CASNTQGGSYGYTF.

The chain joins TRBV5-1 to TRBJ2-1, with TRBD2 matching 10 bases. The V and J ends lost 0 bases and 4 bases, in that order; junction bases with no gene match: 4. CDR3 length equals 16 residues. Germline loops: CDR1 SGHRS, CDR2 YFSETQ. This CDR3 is CASSLAAGGEYNEQFF. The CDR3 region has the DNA TGCGCCAGCAGCTTGGCAGCGGGAGGGGAATACAATGAGCAGTTCTTC.

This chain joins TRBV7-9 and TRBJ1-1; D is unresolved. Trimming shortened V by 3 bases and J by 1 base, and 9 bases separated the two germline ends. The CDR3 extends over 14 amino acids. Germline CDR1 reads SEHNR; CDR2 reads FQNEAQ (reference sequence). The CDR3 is CASSFSPSNTEAFF. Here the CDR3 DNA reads TGTGCCAGCAGCTTTTCCCCCTCGAACACTGAAGCTTTCTTT.

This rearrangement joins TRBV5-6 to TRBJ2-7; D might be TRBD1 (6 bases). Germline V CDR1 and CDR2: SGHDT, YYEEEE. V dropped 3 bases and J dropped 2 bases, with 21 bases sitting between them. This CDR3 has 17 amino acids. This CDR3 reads CASSWNWGRPRTYEQYF. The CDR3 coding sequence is TGTGCCAGCAGCTGGAACTGGGGGCGGCCACGAACCTACGAGCAGTACTTC.

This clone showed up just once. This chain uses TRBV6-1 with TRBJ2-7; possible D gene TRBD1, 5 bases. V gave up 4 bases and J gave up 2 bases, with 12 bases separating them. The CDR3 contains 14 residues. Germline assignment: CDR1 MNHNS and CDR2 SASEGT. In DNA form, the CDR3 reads TGTGCCAGCAGTGCTAAACAGACAGCCTACGAGCAGTACTTC. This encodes CASSAKQTAYEQYF.

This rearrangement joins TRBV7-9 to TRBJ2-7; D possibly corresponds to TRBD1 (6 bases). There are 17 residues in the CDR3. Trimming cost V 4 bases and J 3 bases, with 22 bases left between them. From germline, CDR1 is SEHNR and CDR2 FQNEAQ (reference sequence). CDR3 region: CASSSLPGQRPYYEQYF. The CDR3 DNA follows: TGTGCCAGCAGCTCCCTTCCGGGACAAAGACCTTACTACGAGCAGTACTTC.

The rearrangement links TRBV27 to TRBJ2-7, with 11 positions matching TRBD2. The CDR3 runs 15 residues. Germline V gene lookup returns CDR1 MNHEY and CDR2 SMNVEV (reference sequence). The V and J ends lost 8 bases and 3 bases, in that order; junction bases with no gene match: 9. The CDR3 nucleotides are TGTGCCAGCTTAAAAACTAGCGGGGGATACTACGAGCAGTACTTC. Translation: CASLKTSGGYYEQYF.